This TCR beta chain was obtained from a study of radiotherapy plus CTLA-4 blockade in lung cancer. Study-wide background: Objective responses were observed in 15% to 20% of patients, and disease control was achieved by roughly 29%. Findings and limits, study-wide: With interferon-beta, early dynamics of blood T cell clones were reported to best predict response. There was expansion of tumor-derived TCR clones in blood after radiotherapy plus ipilimumab.

Worth noting for this clone: The antigen is not known.

Patients with chemo-refractory metastatic non-small-cell lung cancer received focal radiation plus CTLA-4 blockade with ipilimumab. Repertoires were generated with immunoSEQ multiplex PCR, while TCRdb's copy carries only in-frame clones and drops some. The data contain roughly 60,000 clones, approximately 76% of them singletons. Sample: peripheral blood, taken from a patient treated with radiotherapy plus ipilimumab. This TCR was sampled from a human donor with non-small cell lung cancer who had a complete response to radiotherapy plus ipilimumab.

This chain's CDR3 is CASQTRGTGFDEQFF. The CDR3 coding sequence is TGTGCCAGCCAGACTAGGGGGACAGGGTTCGATGAGCAGTTCTTC. The chain combines TRBV6-1 with TRBJ2-1, with 9 bases fitting TRBD1. The CDR3 runs to 15 residues. CDR1 and CDR2 from the germline V gene are MNHNS and SASEGT. V dropped 8 bases and J dropped 8; count of bases not matched to a gene: 13.